The T cell receptor (beta chain) described here comes from a study of T cells after yellow fever vaccination. Study-wide results and caveats: Clonotypes found in both CD4 and CD8 compartments made up a small share. Peaking faster, on day 5 versus 15, the secondary response was nonetheless weaker.

Trimming cost V 3 bases and J 2 bases, with 14 bases left between them. Germline V lookup: CDR1 SGHRS, CDR2 YFSETQ. CDR3 size: 15 residues. In regard to this clonotype: What it binds is not known.

As TCR cDNA was made by 5'RACE template switching, a universal primer site and UMIs were added. TCRdb called the 5' RACE reads again in MiXCR, with one record for every CDR3 protein. The repertoire consists of some 390,000 distinct CDR3 sequences, with approximately 6% occurring once and the leading ten covering 15%. This specimen consisted of PBMCs, obtained 5 days after the yellow fever booster vaccination. V usage is TRBV5-1 and J usage is TRBJ2-5; tentatively, D is TRBD1 (6 bases). The clonotype originates from a man younger than 45 who received the YFV17D yellow fever vaccine. The CDR3 is CASSSGWGPQETQYF. The DNA of the CDR3 is TGCGCCAGCAGCTCAGGGTGGGGGCCACAAGAGACCCAGTACTTC.